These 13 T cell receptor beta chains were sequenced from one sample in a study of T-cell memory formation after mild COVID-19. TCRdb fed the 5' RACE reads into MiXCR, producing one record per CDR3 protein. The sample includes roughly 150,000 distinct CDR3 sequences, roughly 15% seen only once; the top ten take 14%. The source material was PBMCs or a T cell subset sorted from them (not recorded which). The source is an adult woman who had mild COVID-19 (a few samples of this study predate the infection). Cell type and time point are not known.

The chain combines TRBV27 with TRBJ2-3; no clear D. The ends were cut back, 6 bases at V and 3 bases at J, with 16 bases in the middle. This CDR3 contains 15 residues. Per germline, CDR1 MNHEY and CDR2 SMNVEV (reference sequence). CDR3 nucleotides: TGTGCCAGCAGCCTCGACTGGGCCGGGACAGATACGCAGTATTTT. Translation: CASSLDWAGTDTQYF.

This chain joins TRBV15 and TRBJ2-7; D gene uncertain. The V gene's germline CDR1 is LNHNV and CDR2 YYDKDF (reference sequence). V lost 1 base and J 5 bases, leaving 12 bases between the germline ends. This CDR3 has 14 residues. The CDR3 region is CATSRAHGHDEQYF. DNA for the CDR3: TGTGCCACCAGCAGAGCTCATGGCCACGACGAGCAGTACTTC.

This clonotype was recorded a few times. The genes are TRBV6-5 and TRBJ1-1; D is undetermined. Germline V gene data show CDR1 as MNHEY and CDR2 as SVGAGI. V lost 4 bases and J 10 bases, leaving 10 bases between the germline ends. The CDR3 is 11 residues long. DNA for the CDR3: TGTGCCAGCAGTTCCCCGTTCGGAGCTTTCTTT. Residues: CASSSPFGAFF.

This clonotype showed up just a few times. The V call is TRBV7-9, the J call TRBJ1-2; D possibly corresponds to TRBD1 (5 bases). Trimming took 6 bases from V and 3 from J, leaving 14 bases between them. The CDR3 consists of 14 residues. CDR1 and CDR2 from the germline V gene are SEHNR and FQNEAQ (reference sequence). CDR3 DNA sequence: TGTGCCAGCAGAAAAATGGGCAGGGACTATGGCTACACCTTC. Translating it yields CASRKMGRDYGYTF.

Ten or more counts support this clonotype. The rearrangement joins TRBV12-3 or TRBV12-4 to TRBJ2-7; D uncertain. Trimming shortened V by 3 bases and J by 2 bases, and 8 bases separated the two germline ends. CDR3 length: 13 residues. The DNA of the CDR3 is TGTGCCAGCAGTTTCATCAATCCCTACGAGCAGTACTTC. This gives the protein CASSFINPYEQYF.

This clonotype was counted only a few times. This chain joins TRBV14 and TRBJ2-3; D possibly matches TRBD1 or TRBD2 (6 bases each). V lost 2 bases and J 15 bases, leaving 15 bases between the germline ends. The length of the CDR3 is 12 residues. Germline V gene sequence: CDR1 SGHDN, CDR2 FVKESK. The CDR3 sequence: CASSQSRGPEYF. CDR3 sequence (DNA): TGTGCCAGCAGCCAATCCCGGGGGCCCGAATATTTT.

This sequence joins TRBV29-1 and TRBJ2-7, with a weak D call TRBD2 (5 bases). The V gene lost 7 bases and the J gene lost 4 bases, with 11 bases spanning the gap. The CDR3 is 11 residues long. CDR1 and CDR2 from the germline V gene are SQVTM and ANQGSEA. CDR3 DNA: TGCAGCGCCTCGACGGGGTACGAGCAGTACTTC. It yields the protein CSASTGYEQYF.

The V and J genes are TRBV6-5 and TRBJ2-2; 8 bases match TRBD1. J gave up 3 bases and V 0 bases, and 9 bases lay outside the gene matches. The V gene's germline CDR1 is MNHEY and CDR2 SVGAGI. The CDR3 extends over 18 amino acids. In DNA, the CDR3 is TGTGCCAGCAGTTACTCGGTCAGGGGGCGTGGGGACACCGGGGAGCTGTTTTTT. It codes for CASSYSVRGRGDTGELFF.

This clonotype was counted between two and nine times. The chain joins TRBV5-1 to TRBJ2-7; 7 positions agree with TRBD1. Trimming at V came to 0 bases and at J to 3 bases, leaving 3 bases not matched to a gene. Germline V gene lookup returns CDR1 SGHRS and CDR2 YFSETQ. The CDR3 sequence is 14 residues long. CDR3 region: CASSLAHRGYEQYF. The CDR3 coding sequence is TGCGCCAGCAGCTTGGCCCACAGGGGCTACGAGCAGTACTTC.

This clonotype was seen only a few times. CDR3 loop: CASGWTPYEQYF. CDR3 nucleotides: TGTGCCAGCGGTTGGACACCGTACGAGCAGTACTTC. The V call is TRBV27, the J call TRBJ2-7; possibly TRBD1 for D (5 bases). CDR1 MNHEY and CDR2 SMNVEV come from the germline V gene (reference sequence). The V and J ends lost 8 bases and 4 bases respectively, with 12 bases between them. The CDR3 has 12 amino acids.

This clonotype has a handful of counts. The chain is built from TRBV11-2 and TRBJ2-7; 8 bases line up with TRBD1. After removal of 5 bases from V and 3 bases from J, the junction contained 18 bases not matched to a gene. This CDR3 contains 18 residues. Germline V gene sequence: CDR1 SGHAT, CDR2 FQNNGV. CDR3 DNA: TGTGCCAGCAGCCCACTTAATAGGGGCAGGGGGCGTATCTACGAGCAGTACTTC. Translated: CASSPLNRGRGRIYEQYF.

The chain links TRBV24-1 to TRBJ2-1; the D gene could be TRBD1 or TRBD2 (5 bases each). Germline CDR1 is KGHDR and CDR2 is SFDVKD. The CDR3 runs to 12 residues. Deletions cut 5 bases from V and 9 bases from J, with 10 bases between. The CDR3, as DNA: TGTGCCACCAGTGCTGTGGGACGTGAGCAGTTCTTC. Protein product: CATSAVGREQFF.

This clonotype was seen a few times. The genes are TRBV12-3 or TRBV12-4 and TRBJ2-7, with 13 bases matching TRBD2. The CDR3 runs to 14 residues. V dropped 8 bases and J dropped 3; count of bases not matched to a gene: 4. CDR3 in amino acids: CASQTSGGYYEQYF. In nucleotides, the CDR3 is TGTGCCAGCCAGACTAGCGGGGGGTACTACGAGCAGTACTTC.